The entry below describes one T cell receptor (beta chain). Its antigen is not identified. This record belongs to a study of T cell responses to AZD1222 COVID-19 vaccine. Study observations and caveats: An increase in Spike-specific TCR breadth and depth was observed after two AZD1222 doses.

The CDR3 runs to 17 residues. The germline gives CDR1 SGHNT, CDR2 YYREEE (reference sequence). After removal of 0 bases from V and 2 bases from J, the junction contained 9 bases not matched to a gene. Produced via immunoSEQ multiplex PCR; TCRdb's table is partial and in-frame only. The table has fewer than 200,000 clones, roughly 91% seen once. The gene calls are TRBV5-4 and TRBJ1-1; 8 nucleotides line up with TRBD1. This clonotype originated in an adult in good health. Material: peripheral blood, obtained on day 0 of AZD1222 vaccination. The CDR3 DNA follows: TGTGCCAGCAGCTTGGCCAGGGGGCCTTCTCCAAACACTGAAGCTTTCTTT. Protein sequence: CASSLARGPSPNTEAFF. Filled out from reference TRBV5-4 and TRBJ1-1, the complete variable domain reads ETGVTQSPTHLIKTRGQQVTLRCSSQSGHNTVSWYQQALGQGPQFIFQYYREEENGRGNFPPRFSGLQFPNYSSELNVNALELDDSALYLCASSLARGPSPNTEAFFGQGTRLTVV.